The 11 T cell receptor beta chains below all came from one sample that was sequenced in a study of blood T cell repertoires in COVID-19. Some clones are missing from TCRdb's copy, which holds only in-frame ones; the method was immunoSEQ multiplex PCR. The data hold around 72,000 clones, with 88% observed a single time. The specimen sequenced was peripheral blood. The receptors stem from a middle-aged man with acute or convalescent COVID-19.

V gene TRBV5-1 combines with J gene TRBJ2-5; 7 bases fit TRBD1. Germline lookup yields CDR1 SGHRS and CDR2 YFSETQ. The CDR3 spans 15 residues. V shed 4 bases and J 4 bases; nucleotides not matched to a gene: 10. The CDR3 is CASSRDRAWGETQYF. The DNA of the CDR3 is TGCGCCAGCAGCCGGGACAGAGCCTGGGGAGAGACCCAGTACTTC.

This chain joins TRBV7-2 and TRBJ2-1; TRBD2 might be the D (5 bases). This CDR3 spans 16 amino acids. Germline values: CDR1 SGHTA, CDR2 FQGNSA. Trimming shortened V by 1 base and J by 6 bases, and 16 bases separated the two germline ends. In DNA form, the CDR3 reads TGTGCCAGCAGCTTAGGGGTGTCTGGGCGGGTCAATGAGCAGTTCTTC. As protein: CASSLGVSGRVNEQFF.

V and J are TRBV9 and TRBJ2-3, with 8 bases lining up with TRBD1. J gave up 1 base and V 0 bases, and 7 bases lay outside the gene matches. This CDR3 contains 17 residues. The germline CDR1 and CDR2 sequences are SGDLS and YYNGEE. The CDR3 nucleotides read TGTGCCAGCAGCGTAGGTCAGGGGGCGCGGGGCACAGATACGCAGTATTTT. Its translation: CASSVGQGARGTDTQYF.

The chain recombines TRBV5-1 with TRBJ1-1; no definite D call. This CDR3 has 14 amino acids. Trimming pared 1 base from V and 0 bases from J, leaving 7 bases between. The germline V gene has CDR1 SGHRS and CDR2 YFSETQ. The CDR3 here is CASSLRGLNTEAFF. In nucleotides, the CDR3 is TGCGCCAGCAGCTTGAGAGGGTTGAACACTGAAGCTTTCTTT.

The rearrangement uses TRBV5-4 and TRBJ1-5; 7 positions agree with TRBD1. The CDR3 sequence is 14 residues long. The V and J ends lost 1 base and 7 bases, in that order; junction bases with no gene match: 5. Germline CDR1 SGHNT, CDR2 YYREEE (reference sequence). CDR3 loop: CASSLQGVEQPQHF. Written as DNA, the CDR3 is TGTGCCAGCAGCTTGCAGGGGGTAGAGCAGCCCCAGCATTTT.

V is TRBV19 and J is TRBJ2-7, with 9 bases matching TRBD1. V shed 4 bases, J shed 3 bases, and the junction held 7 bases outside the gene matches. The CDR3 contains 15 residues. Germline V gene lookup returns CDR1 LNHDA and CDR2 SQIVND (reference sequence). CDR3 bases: TGTGCCAGTAGTACCGGACAGGGGTCGGGCTACGAGCAGTACTTC. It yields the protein CASSTGQGSGYEQYF. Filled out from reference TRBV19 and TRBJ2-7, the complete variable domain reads DGGITQSPKYLFRKEGQNVTLSCEQNLNHDAMYWYRQDPGQGLRLIYYSQIVNDFQKGDIAEGYSVSREKKESFPLTVTSAQKNPTAFYLCASSTGQGSGYEQYFGPGTRLTVT.

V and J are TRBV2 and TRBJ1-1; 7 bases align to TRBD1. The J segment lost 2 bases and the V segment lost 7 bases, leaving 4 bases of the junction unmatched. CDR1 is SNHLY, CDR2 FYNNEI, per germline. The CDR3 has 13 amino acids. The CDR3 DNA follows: TGTGCCAGCATTACAGGGGTTAACACTGAAGCTTTCTTT. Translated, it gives CASITGVNTEAFF.

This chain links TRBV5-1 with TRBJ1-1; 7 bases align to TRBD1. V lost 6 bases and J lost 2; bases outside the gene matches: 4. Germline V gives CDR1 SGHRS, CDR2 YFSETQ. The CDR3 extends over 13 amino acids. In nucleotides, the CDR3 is TGCGCCAGCACCCGGGACAGAAACACTGAAGCTTTCTTT. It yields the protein CASTRDRNTEAFF.

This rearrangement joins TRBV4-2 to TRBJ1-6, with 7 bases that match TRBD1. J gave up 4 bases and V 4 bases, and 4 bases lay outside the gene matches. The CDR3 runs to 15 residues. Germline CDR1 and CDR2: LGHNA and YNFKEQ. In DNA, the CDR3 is TGTGCCAGCAGCCCTTGGACAGGATATAATTCACCCCTCCACTTT. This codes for CASSPWTGYNSPLHF.

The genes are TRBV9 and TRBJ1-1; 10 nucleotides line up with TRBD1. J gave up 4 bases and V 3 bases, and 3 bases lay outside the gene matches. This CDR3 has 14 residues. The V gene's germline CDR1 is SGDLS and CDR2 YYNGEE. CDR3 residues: CASSARTGGTEAFF. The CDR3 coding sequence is TGTGCCAGCAGCGCCCGGACAGGGGGCACTGAAGCTTTCTTT.

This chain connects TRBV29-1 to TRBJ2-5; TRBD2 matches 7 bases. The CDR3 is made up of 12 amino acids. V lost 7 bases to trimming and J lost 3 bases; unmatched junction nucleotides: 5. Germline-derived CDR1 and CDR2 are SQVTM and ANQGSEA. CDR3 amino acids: CSAGRGKETQYF. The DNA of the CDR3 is TGCAGCGCCGGGCGGGGGAAAGAGACCCAGTACTTC.